A single sample is the source of the 17 T cell receptor beta chains below, sequenced in a study of cytomegalovirus exposure and HLA in healthy donors (dated by TCRdb to between 2016 and 2019). Libraries came from the immunoSEQ multiplex PCR assay. The multiplex PCR relied on a mix of 60 forward primers for TCR Vbeta segments and 13 reverse primers for TCR Jbeta segments. This immuneACCESS table, as held by TCRdb, lists in-frame sequences with V and J called but not all clones. Of the missing ones, under half trace to an unresolved V gene in checked studies; the others have no known cause. Recorded for this sample are some 170,000 clones; approximately 79% of them occurred a single time. The ten largest clones represent about 4.5% of the sample. Sequencing was performed on PBMCs. All receptors derive from a man between 35 and 55 years old in good health and CMV-seronegative.

This clone was picked up one time. The CDR3 DNA reads TGTGCCAGCAGCAGGGAGGGGTTGGGGAATGAGCAGTTCTTC. This sequence encodes CASSREGLGNEQFF. The chain employs TRBV14 and TRBJ2-1, with 7 bases aligning to TRBD2. V dropped 5 bases and J dropped 7; count of bases not matched to a gene: 8. Germline CDR1 is SGHDN and CDR2 is FVKESK. The CDR3 loop spans 14 amino acids.

The chain combines TRBV11-2 with TRBJ2-1; maybe TRBD2 (5 bases). CDR3 length: 11 residues. Per the germline V gene, CDR1 is SGHAT and CDR2 is FQNNGV. V was shortened by 5 bases and J by 8 bases, with 7 bases between the two germline ends. The CDR3 sequence: CASSTRDEQFF. CDR3 sequence (DNA): TGTGCCAGCAGCACTAGAGATGAGCAGTTCTTC.

This chain links TRBV4-3 with TRBJ2-1, with 10 bases aligning to TRBD2. Germline lookup yields CDR1 LGHNA and CDR2 YSLEER. The CDR3 extends over 15 amino acids. After removal of 0 bases from V and 10 bases from J, the junction contained 6 bases not matched to a gene. CDR3 loop: CASSQEVLAGEEQFF. For the CDR3, the DNA is TGCGCCAGCAGCCAAGAGGTGCTAGCGGGGGAGGAGCAGTTCTTC.

V gene TRBV2 combines with J gene TRBJ2-4, with 10 bases matching TRBD2. CDR1 SNHLY and CDR2 FYNNEI come from the germline V gene. CDR3 size: 17 residues. The junction had 7 bases not matched to a gene; V was cut back by 5 bases and J by 0 bases. The DNA for the CDR3 is TGTGCCAGCAGTCCTAGCGGGGGAGAACTAGCCAAAAACATTCAGTACTTC. This encodes CASSPSGGELAKNIQYF.

The chain combines TRBV28 with TRBJ1-6, with D maybe TRBD1 (5 bases). Germline lookup yields CDR1 MDHEN and CDR2 SYDVKM. V was pared by 5 bases and J by 3 bases, with 14 bases between. The CDR3 totals 16 residues. CDR3 in DNA: TGTGCCAGCAGTCACAATTCAGACAGCTATAATTCACCCCTCCACTTT. Its protein product is CASSHNSDSYNSPLHF.

J is TRBJ2-7 and V is TRBV5-4, with 8 bases lining up with TRBD1. In germline, CDR1 is SGHNT, CDR2 YYREEE (reference sequence). The CDR3 spans 15 residues. Trimming removed 2 bases from V and 7 bases from J; junction bases left unmatched: 11. For the CDR3, the DNA is TGTGCCAGCAGCTTACGGGACAGGCCCCTCGGGGAGCAGTACTTC. It translates to CASSLRDRPLGEQYF.

The chain has TRBV28 and TRBJ1-1; possible D gene TRBD1, 5 bases. CDR3 length equals 16 residues. V lost 6 bases, J lost 5 bases, and 22 bases lay in between. Germline assignment: CDR1 MDHEN and CDR2 SYDVKM. The CDR3 DNA follows: TGTGCCAGCAGCCGGGAGAGGGAAAGGGGCTCAACTGAAGCTTTCTTT. It yields the protein CASSRERERGSTEAFF.

This clone was picked up one time. The junction departs from germline at one end; a sequencing error may be responsible. At the DNA level, this CDR3 is encoded by other sequences in the same sample as well. The rearrangement links TRBV6-4 to TRBJ1-5; TRBD1 might be the D (6 bases). The CDR3 consists of 15 residues. The germline V gene has CDR1 MRHNA and CDR2 SNTAGT. This CDR3 is CASSNVTGIFQPQHF. In DNA, the CDR3 is TGCGCCAGCAGCAACGTTACAGGGATTTTCCAGCCCCAGCATTTT.

The chain combines TRBV5-6 with TRBJ1-6; the D is unclear. This CDR3 has 14 residues. CDR1 SGHDT and CDR2 YYEEEE come from the germline V gene. V shed 1 base and J shed 7 bases, with 9 bases lying between them. CDR3 loop: CASSLSPGNSPLHF. The CDR3 bases are TGTGCCAGCAGCTTGAGTCCGGGGAATTCACCCCTCCACTTT.

This clone showed up just a few times. The gene calls are TRBV9 and TRBJ2-3; 8 bases agree with TRBD2. The CDR3 extends over 16 amino acids. V lost 0 bases, J lost 4 bases, and 7 bases stayed unmatched. The germline V gene encodes CDR1 SGDLS and CDR2 YYNGEE. CDR3 loop: CASSVDGGAIPDTQYF. The CDR3 DNA follows: TGTGCCAGCAGCGTAGACGGGGGGGCAATCCCAGATACGCAGTATTTT.

The gene calls are TRBV25-1 and TRBJ2-5; 9 bases are shared with TRBD2. This CDR3 has 15 amino acids. Trimming took 4 bases from V and 2 from J; bases not matched to a gene: 5. CDR1 MGHDK and CDR2 SYGVNS come from the germline V gene. The CDR3 DNA follows: TGTGCCAGCAGTGGATTTGCGGGGGGGCAAGAGACCCAGTACTTC. It codes for CASSGFAGGQETQYF.

This chain connects TRBV11-1 to TRBJ2-3, with 9 positions matching TRBD2. J was trimmed by 2 bases and V by 6 bases; bases with no gene match: 3. Germline V gene data show CDR1 as SGHAT and CDR2 as FQDESV (reference sequence). This CDR3 contains 14 residues. The CDR3 is CASRVAGDTDTQYF. The CDR3 nucleotides are TGTGCCAGCAGGGTAGCGGGGGACACAGATACGCAGTATTTT.

The chain carries TRBV28 and TRBJ2-1; D gene unclear. The V end lost 5 bases, the J end lost 7 bases, and 6 bases lay between the germline ends. CDR1 is MDHEN and CDR2 is SYDVKM in the germline V gene. The CDR3 is made up of 11 amino acids. CDR3 DNA: TGTGCCAGCAGTCTCAGGAATGAGCAGTTCTTC. Its protein product is CASSLRNEQFF. The full variable domain, its missing parts supplied by reference TRBV28 and TRBJ2-1, is DVKVTQSSRYLVKRTGEKVFLECVQDMDHENMFWYRQDPGLGLRLIYFSYDVKMKEKGDIPEGYSVSREKKERFSLILESASTNQTSMYLCASSLRNEQFFGPGTRLTVL.

J is TRBJ2-3 and V is TRBV21-1; TRBD2, the table's D call, was not compared with the DNA. TRBV21-1 is described as a pseudogene. The CDR3 length is 16 residues. The DNA of the CDR3 is TGTGCCAGCAGCCCCGAGGGAGGACTAGCGACAGATACGCAGTATTTT. This encodes CASSPEGGLATDTQYF.

The chain carries TRBV7-9 and TRBJ2-1; 12 nucleotides line up with TRBD2. The CDR3 sequence is 15 residues long. V was pared by 5 bases and J by 6 bases, with 5 bases of the junction left unmatched. CDR1 is SEHNR, CDR2 FQNEAQ, per germline (reference sequence). This CDR3 reads CASSHTSGGTNEQFF. For the CDR3, the DNA is TGTGCCAGCAGCCATACTAGCGGGGGGACCAATGAGCAGTTCTTC.

This clone was counted only a few times. The chain recombines TRBV19 with TRBJ2-3; a possible D gene is TRBD1 (6 bases). The V gene's germline CDR1 is LNHDA and CDR2 SQIVND (reference sequence). The V end lost 3 bases, the J end lost 5 bases, and 18 bases lay between the germline ends. This CDR3 comprises 16 residues. The CDR3 spells CASSILAGAQGDTQYF. CDR3 coding DNA: TGTGCCAGTAGTATCCTCGCAGGGGCGCAGGGAGATACGCAGTATTTT.

The CDR3 loop reads CASSLGTGRNDEQYF. The DNA of the CDR3 is TGCGCCAGCAGCTTAGGAACAGGCCGAAATGACGAGCAGTACTTC. V and J are TRBV5-1 and TRBJ2-7, with D tentatively TRBD1 (5 bases). V was pared by 2 bases and J by 5 bases, with 17 bases between. CDR1 and CDR2 (germline): SGHRS, YFSETQ. This CDR3 spans 15 amino acids.